In this sample, the clone carrying this T cell receptor (beta chain) turned up a few times. This specimen belongs to a study of blood T cell repertoires in COVID-19. Across the study: Nucleic acid was either cDNA or gDNA, and it came from T cells, B-cell-depleted T cells, or PBMCs.

Some clones are missing from TCRdb's copy, which holds only in-frame ones; the method was immunoSEQ multiplex PCR. The table shows 200,000 to 250,000 clones, with about 85% occurring only once. This sequence originates from a man aged 35 to 55 with acute or convalescent COVID-19. Sequenced material: peripheral blood.

CDR3 in DNA: TGTGCCAGTAGTATGGCCGGGACAGGGGTGAACCTCTATGGCTACACCTTC. Its protein is CASSMAGTGVNLYGYTF. The chain is built from TRBV19 and TRBJ1-2; the match to TRBD1 covers 10 bases. The CDR3 spans 17 residues. The V gene's germline CDR1 is LNHDA and CDR2 SQIVND (reference sequence). The V gene end was trimmed by 3 bases and the J gene end by 4 bases; junction bases not matched to a gene: 11. The full variable domain, its missing parts supplied by reference TRBV19 and TRBJ1-2, is DGGITQSPKYLFRKEGQNVTLSCEQNLNHDAMYWYRQDPGQGLRLIYYSQIVNDFQKGDIAEGYSVSREKKESFPLTVTSAQKNPTAFYLCASSMAGTGVNLYGYTFGSGTRLTVV.